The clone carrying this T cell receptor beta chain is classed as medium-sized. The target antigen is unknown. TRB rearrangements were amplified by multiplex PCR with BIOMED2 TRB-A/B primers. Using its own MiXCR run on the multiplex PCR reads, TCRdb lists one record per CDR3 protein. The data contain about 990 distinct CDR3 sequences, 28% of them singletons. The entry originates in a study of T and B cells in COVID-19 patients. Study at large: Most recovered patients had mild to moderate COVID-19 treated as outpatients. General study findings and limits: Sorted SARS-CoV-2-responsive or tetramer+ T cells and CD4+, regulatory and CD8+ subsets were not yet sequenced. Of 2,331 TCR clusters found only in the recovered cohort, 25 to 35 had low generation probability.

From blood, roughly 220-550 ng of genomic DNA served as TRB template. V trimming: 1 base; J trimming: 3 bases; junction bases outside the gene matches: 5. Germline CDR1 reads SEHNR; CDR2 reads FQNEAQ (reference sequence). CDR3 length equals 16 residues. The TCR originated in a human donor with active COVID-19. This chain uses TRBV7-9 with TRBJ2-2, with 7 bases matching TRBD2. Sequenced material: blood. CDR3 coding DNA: TGTGCCAGCAGCTTAGGAGCGGGATTTTACACCGGGGAGCTGTTTTTT. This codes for CASSLGAGFYTGELFF.